These 25 T cell receptor beta chains originate from one sample sequenced in a study of molecular identifiers for immune sequencing clone quantification. One entry per CDR3 protein, called by TCRdb with MiXCR from the PCR reads. This sample has around 460,000 distinct CDR3 sequences; roughly 26% occur once, and the top ten carry under 0.85%. Material for sequencing was naive CD8+ T cells from blood, with Jurkat cell RNA spiked in. Subset meaning: FACS-sorted CD8+CD4-CCR7+CD45RA+ naive T cells. Receptor source: a human donor in good health. Some libraries in this study had Jurkat cell RNA spiked in.

The chain links TRBV27 to TRBJ1-1; D is unresolved. Germline V gives CDR1 MNHEY, CDR2 SMNVEV (reference sequence). The CDR3 length is 13 residues. V was trimmed by 4 bases and J by 7 bases, leaving 13 bases between them. The CDR3 sequence is CASSWGSTLEAFF. As DNA, the CDR3 is TGTGCCAGCAGTTGGGGAAGTACCCTTGAAGCTTTCTTT.

This clonotype was counted a few times. The chain links TRBV27 to TRBJ2-2; 8 positions agree with TRBD2. The CDR3 loop spans 17 amino acids. The V gene end was trimmed by 6 bases and the J gene end by 5 bases; junction bases not matched to a gene: 14. CDR1 and CDR2 from the germline V gene are MNHEY and SMNVEV (reference sequence). The CDR3 coding sequence is TGTGCCAGCAGCATAGGGATAAGGGCGGGGGGTACCGGGGAGCTGTTTTTT. The encoded protein is CASSIGIRAGGTGELFF.

This chain links TRBV7-9 with TRBJ1-3; 8 bases are a match to TRBD1. Germline trimming cut 3 bases from V and 2 bases from J; bases unmatched to any gene: 9. CDR1 and CDR2 (germline): SEHNR, FQNEAQ (reference sequence). The CDR3 length is 17 residues. This chain's CDR3 is CASSFPDRERAGNTIYF. CDR3 sequence (DNA): TGTGCCAGCAGCTTTCCGGACAGGGAAAGGGCTGGAAACACCATATATTTT.

This clonotype has ten or more counts. The chain combines TRBV28 with TRBJ2-5; D assignment may be TRBD1 or TRBD2 (5 bases each). The V gene lost 6 bases and the J gene lost 7 bases, with 18 bases spanning the gap. The CDR3 extends over 14 amino acids. Per the germline V gene, CDR1 is MDHEN and CDR2 is SYDVKM. The CDR3 is CASSWPGSQGTQYF. The CDR3 nucleotides read TGTGCCAGCAGCTGGCCGGGGTCCCAGGGGACCCAGTACTTC.

Regarding this clonotype: Only one base separates this from a far larger clonotype, so it likely reflects a read error. The rearrangement uses TRBV27 and TRBJ1-1; D perhaps matches TRBD1 (6 bases). From germline, CDR1 is MNHEY and CDR2 SMNVEV (reference sequence). This CDR3 comprises 14 residues. CDR3 protein: CASGLGGAGTEAFF. Written as DNA, the CDR3 is TGTGCCAGCGGTTTGGGGGGCGCGGGGACTGAAGCTTTCTTT.

This clonotype was found many times. The chain has TRBV7-9 and TRBJ2-4, with D uncertain. Germline V lookup: CDR1 SEHNR, CDR2 FQNEAQ (reference sequence). V lost 3 bases and J 8 bases, leaving 20 bases between the germline ends. CDR3 length: 16 amino acids. The CDR3 bases are TGTGCCAGCAGCTTGGGCCCGGACCGCGGTACCTACATTCAGTACTTC. Encoded protein: CASSLGPDRGTYIQYF.

This clonotype was counted ten times or more. The rearrangement joins TRBV7-6 to TRBJ2-5, with 7 bases that match TRBD1. The length of the CDR3 is 15 residues. V shed 5 bases, J shed 0 bases, and the junction held 6 bases outside the gene matches. Germline lookup yields CDR1 SGHVS and CDR2 FNYEAQ. The CDR3 nucleotides read TGTGCCAGCAGCCTGACAGGGTTTGACCAAGAGACCCAGTACTTC. It specifies CASSLTGFDQETQYF.

The chain uses TRBV27 and TRBJ2-1, with a possible D match to TRBD2 (7 bases). Between the trimmed V and J ends, which lost 6 bases and 2 bases, there was a span of 14 bases. This CDR3 comprises 15 residues. CDR1 and CDR2 (germline): MNHEY, SMNVEV (reference sequence). CDR3 nucleotides: TGTGCCAGCAGGAGGGGGGGCCCAACCTACAATGAGCAGTTCTTC. Its protein product is CASRRGGPTYNEQFF.

This chain uses TRBV7-9 with TRBJ2-7; 8 bases map to TRBD2. There are 14 residues in the CDR3. CDR1 is SEHNR and CDR2 is FQNEAQ in the germline V gene (reference sequence). Trimming at V came to 6 bases and at J to 3 bases, leaving 7 bases not matched to a gene. The CDR3 nucleotides are TGTGCCAGCAGTTTTTTCGCGGGAGGCTACGAGCAGTACTTC. Protein product: CASSFFAGGYEQYF.

This clonotype was detected many times. This chain joins TRBV12-5 and TRBJ1-4, with D unclear. The CDR3 sequence is 13 residues long. CDR1 LGHNT and CDR2 FRNRAP come from the germline V gene. V lost 11 bases and J 10 bases, leaving 20 bases between the germline ends. The CDR3 DNA reads as TGTGCTGGTCAACTCCGGGTCCGCCGAAAACTGTTTTTT. It is translated as CAGQLRVRRKLFF.

This clonotype was detected many times. The rearrangement uses TRBV6-2 or TRBV6-3 and TRBJ2-7; 9 bases are shared with TRBD2. Germline V gene lookup returns CDR1 MNHEY and CDR2 SVGEGT. The V segment lost 11 bases and the J segment 4 bases; nucleotides outside the gene matches: 9. This CDR3 has 13 residues. The CDR3 DNA is TGTGCCGTTGCGGCTAGCGGGGTATACGAGCAGTACTTC. Encoded protein: CAVAASGVYEQYF.

CDR3 DNA: TGTGCCAGCAGCCTCCTAGCGGGTTTCTACAATGAGCAGTTCTTC. Its translation: CASSLLAGFYNEQFF. The chain recombines TRBV4-2 with TRBJ2-1; 8 bases are shared with TRBD2. V lost 4 bases and J lost 3; bases outside the gene matches: 5. CDR3 length: 15 amino acids. CDR1 is LGHNA, CDR2 YNFKEQ, per germline.

Details on this clonotype: This could be a read error, since a much larger clone is one nucleotide away. This chain joins TRBV2 and TRBJ2-3; a possible D gene is TRBD2 (6 bases). The germline gives CDR1 SNHLY, CDR2 FYNNEI. There are 13 residues in the CDR3. This CDR3 reads CANSVTSSDTQYF. The CDR3 coding sequence is TGTGCCAACAGTGTCACTAGCTCAGATACGCAGTATTTT.

This clonotype was observed a handful of times. The chain carries TRBV20-1 and TRBJ1-1, with 7 bases identical to TRBD1. CDR1 is DFQATT and CDR2 is SNEGSKA in the germline V gene (reference sequence). The CDR3 sequence is 13 residues long. V lost 3 bases and J lost 10; bases outside the gene matches: 11. CDR3 coding DNA: TGCAGTGCTAGGCCTACAGGGGCAGTGGGAGCTTTCTTT. Its translation is CSARPTGAVGAFF.

This clonotype was seen more than once but under ten times. The chain uses TRBV13 and TRBJ1-2; 7 nucleotides align to TRBD1. The germline V gene has CDR1 PRHDT and CDR2 FYEKMQ (reference sequence). The CDR3 contains 14 residues. The V segment lost 4 bases and the J segment 4 bases; nucleotides outside the gene matches: 6. For the CDR3, the DNA is TGTGCCAGCAGCTCAACGGACAGGACCTATGGCTACACCTTC. Amino acids: CASSSTDRTYGYTF. Filled out from reference TRBV13 and TRBJ1-2, the complete variable domain reads AAGVIQSPRHLIKEKRETATLKCYPIPRHDTVYWYQQGPGQDPQFLISFYEKMQSDKGSIPDRFSAQQFSDYHSELNMSSLELGDSALYFCASSSTDRTYGYTFGSGTRLTVV.

This clonotype came up a few times. The chain links TRBV13 to TRBJ2-7; D is possibly TRBD1 (7 bases). The CDR3 has 14 residues. The ends were cut back, 4 bases at V and 3 bases at J, with 13 bases in the middle. The germline V gene has CDR1 PRHDT and CDR2 FYEKMQ (reference sequence). The CDR3 DNA sequence: TGTGCCAGCAGCTCCAGGGGGGCTAGCTACGAGCAGTACTTC. Translating it yields CASSSRGASYEQYF. Combining the CDR3 with reference TRBV13 and TRBJ2-7 gives the whole variable domain AAGVIQSPRHLIKEKRETATLKCYPIPRHDTVYWYQQGPGQDPQFLISFYEKMQSDKGSIPDRFSAQQFSDYHSELNMSSLELGDSALYFCASSSRGASYEQYFGPGTRLTVT.

The chain carries TRBV7-4 and TRBJ2-5; D perhaps matches TRBD2 (6 bases). The CDR3 has 14 residues. Germline CDR1 and CDR2: SGHVT and SQSDAQ. Trimming removed 1 base from V and 5 bases from J, with 11 bases in between. CDR3: CASSLGAGLETQYF. In nucleotides, the CDR3 is TGTGCCAGCAGCTTAGGTGCGGGGTTGGAGACCCAGTACTTC.

The rearrangement links TRBV5-1 to TRBJ2-7, with D possibly TRBD1 on 6 matching bases. Trimming removed 0 bases at V and 3 bases at J, with 19 bases between. The CDR3 runs to 17 residues. The germline V gene has CDR1 SGHRS and CDR2 YFSETQ. CDR3: CASSLAAVRGFFYEQYF. DNA of the CDR3: TGCGCCAGCAGCTTGGCGGCAGTGAGGGGGTTCTTCTACGAGCAGTACTTC.

The chain uses TRBV6-5 and TRBJ2-3; TRBD2 matches at 16 bases. The germline gives CDR1 MNHEY, CDR2 SVGAGI. The trim removed 8 bases at V and 4 bases at J, leaving 15 bases unmatched. This CDR3 spans 19 amino acids. DNA of the CDR3: TGTGCCAGCGTCACCGGGACTAGCGGGAGGGCCACGAGCCCAGATACGCAGTATTTT. This codes for CASVTGTSGRATSPDTQYF.

In its sample, this clonotype was seen many times. The V call is TRBV28, the J call TRBJ2-3, with TRBD2 identical over 13 bases. The CDR3 is made up of 16 amino acids. The germline CDR1 and CDR2 sequences are MDHEN and SYDVKM. The ends lost 7 bases at V and 6 bases at J; junction bases unmatched: 10. CDR3 sequence reads: CASNGGLAGAFDTQYF. For the CDR3, the DNA is TGTGCCAGCAATGGAGGACTAGCGGGAGCCTTTGATACGCAGTATTTT. Full variable domain (missing parts from reference TRBV28 and TRBJ2-3): DVKVTQSSRYLVKRTGEKVFLECVQDMDHENMFWYRQDPGLGLRLIYFSYDVKMKEKGDIPEGYSVSREKKERFSLILESASTNQTSMYLCASNGGLAGAFDTQYFGPGTRLTVL.

A word on this clonotype: Compared with germline, one end of the junction differs, possibly owing to a read error. This chain links TRBV5-3 with TRBJ2-2; D may be TRBD2 (5 bases). TRBV5-3 is noted as an ORF with a role that remains uncertain. The CDR3 is made up of 14 amino acids. The DNA for the CDR3 is TGTGCCAGCAGCTTGCCTGAGAACACCGGGGAGATGTTTTTT. It yields the protein CASSLPENTGEMFF.

This clonotype was seen more than once but under ten times. This chain uses TRBV9 with TRBJ2-6; 7 bases align to TRBD1. The V and J ends lost 3 bases and 0 bases, in that order; junction bases with no gene match: 9. The germline CDR1 and CDR2 sequences are SGDLS and YYNGEE. The CDR3 has 18 residues. CDR3 loop: CASSARDREYSGANVLTF. The CDR3 DNA reads TGTGCCAGCAGCGCCCGGGACAGAGAGTACTCTGGGGCCAACGTCCTGACTTTC.

The rearrangement links TRBV7-2 to TRBJ1-1; D unresolved. Germline lookup yields CDR1 SGHTA and CDR2 FQGNSA. This CDR3 spans 15 amino acids. The V end was cut by 4 bases, the J end by 0 bases, with 12 bases between. CDR3 sequence (DNA): TGTGCCAGCAGCTCCCCTTCGGCCGTGAACACTGAAGCTTTCTTT. Residues: CASSSPSAVNTEAFF.

Only a few counts were recorded for this clonotype. The chain employs TRBV20-1 and TRBJ1-1; D is undetermined. The CDR3 runs 17 residues. The V and J ends lost 0 bases and 0 bases respectively, with 17 bases between them. The V gene's germline CDR1 is DFQATT and CDR2 SNEGSKA (reference sequence). CDR3 loop: CSARDTLRSWVNTEAFF. In DNA, the CDR3 is TGCAGTGCTAGAGACACCCTTAGATCGTGGGTGAACACTGAAGCTTTCTTT.

This clonotype appeared a few times. CDR3 nucleotide sequence: TGTGCCAGCAGCTTGGGGGGGGATTCACCCCTCCACTTT. It encodes CASSLGGDSPLHF. The genes are TRBV5-6 and TRBJ1-6; TRBD1 might be the D (5 bases). V shed 0 bases and J shed 8 bases, with 6 bases lying between them. The germline V gene has CDR1 SGHDT and CDR2 YYEEEE. CDR3 size: 13 residues.